These T cell receptor beta chains were read from a single sample in a study of T cells in Graves' hyperthyroidism and ophthalmopathy. MiXCR, run by TCRdb on the multiplex PCR reads, gives a single entry per CDR3 protein. The top ten hold 15% to 18% of the sample, which has roughly 720,000 distinct CDR3 sequences, roughly 17% seen once. The sample consisted of blood. The receptors shown here come from a man in his fifties or sixties with Graves' hyperthyroidism. The CDR3 runs from the conserved cysteine through the conserved F or W.

v_gene | len | CDR3aa
TRBV2 | 17 | CASSGGQGFSGANVLTF
TRBV12-3/TRBV12-4 | 12 | CARGRVNEKLFF
TRBV9 | 15 | CASSLRLAGGNEQFF
TRBV28 | 14 | CASSSGTEDEKLFF
TRBV3-1 | 14 | CASSLRTSGNEQFF
TRBV24-1 | 15 | CATSDPGQGNTEAFF
TRBV28 | 15 | CASSSGRTFGDTQYF
TRBV3-1 | 13 | CASSQVEGTEAFF
TRBV19 | 16 | CASRKPADVSGNTIYF
TRBV5-1 | 14 | CASSLAGTGNGYTF
TRBV6-4 | 16 | CASSDVPGQALRGYTF
TRBV19 | 10 | CACKASEAFF
TRBV7-3 | 13 | CASSEQGLETQYF
TRBV13 | 14 | CASSAGLGVTEQYF
TRBV18 | 13 | CASSPPVYTEAFF
TRBV7-9 | 16 | CASSLWRLADTDTQYF
TRBV6-1 | 13 | CASTLGANEKLFF
TRBV11-2 | 15 | CASSRVSGRSHEQFF
TRBV28 | 19 | CASSLVLGWREDTYNEQFF
TRBV29-1 | 12 | CSTKGLGYEQYF
TRBV20-1 | 15 | CSAETAAAHNSPLHF
TRBV15 | 16 | CATSRDPRGARPEAFF